Listed below are T cell receptor beta chains from one sample, sequenced in a study of cytomegalovirus exposure and HLA in healthy donors. Sequenced by immunoSEQ multiplex PCR; TCRdb stores in-frame clones only, minus some. The sample lists 150,000 to 180,000 clones, about 76% seen once, with 7.7% in the top ten. Sample: PBMCs. These TCRs come from a man aged 25 to 40 in good health and CMV-seropositive. Both conserved end residues are part of each CDR3. D genes are given only for firm matches. The size entry is marked missing in some rows and otherwise reads once, few, many or a size class.

>-|-|TRBJ1-6|TRBV27
TGTGCCAGCGGAGGGGTGAATTCACCCCTCCACTTT
CASGGVNSPLHF
>few|-|TRBJ2-3|TRBV4-3
TGCGCCAGCAGCCAAGATACGGTATTAGCTGGCGATACGCAGTATTTT
CASSQDTVLAGDTQYF
>-|-|TRBJ2-1|TRBV19
TGTGCCAGTAGTATGGGGGCAGGGGCAGGTTACAATGAGCAGTTCTTC
CASSMGAGAGYNEQFF
>-|TRBD2|TRBJ2-7|TRBV4-2
TGTGCCAGCAGCCGATGGGGGGGAGAAGAGCAGTACTTC
CASSRWGGEEQYF
>-|-|TRBJ1-2|TRBV11-2
TGTGCCAGCAGCTCACCCCGTTCGCGTCTTAACTATGGCTACACCTTC
CASSSPRSRLNYGYTF
>-|TRBD2|TRBJ2-7|TRBV11-1
TGTGCCAGCAGCACCGTAAGAACTAGCGGTTTCTCCTACGAGCAGTACTTC
CASSTVRTSGFSYEQYF
>-|TRBD1|TRBJ1-4|TRBV5-1
TGCGCCAGCAGGGCTGACAGGGGAGGTGAAAAACTGTTTTTT
CASRADRGGEKLFF
>once|-|TRBJ1-1|TRBV9
TGTGCCAGCAGCCCATCTCCGGACACTGAAGCTTTCTTT
CASSPSPDTEAFF
>few|TRBD1|TRBJ1-2|TRBV28
TGTGCCAGCAGAGCGGGACAGGGAAAAGAGAATGGCTACACCTTC
CASRAGQGKENGYTF
>-|-|TRBJ2-2|TRBV7-9
TGTGCCAGCAGCCCTTTCCACACCGGGGAGCTGTTTTTT
CASSPFHTGELFF
>-|-|TRBJ2-7|TRBV21-1
TGTGCCACCAAAAGGAGTGGTCACATCGAGAGCGAGCAGTACTTC
CATKRSGHIESEQYF
>few|-|TRBJ2-2|TRBV9
TGTGCCAGCAGCGTAGTGACTAACACCGGGGAGCTGTTTTTT
CASSVVTNTGELFF
>-|-|TRBJ1-2|TRBV5-1
TGCGCCAGCATGGAGGTAGGAAAAGGCTACACCTTC
CASMEVGKGYTF
>-|TRBD1|TRBJ1-2|TRBV19
TGTGCCAGTACCCCTGCCCAGGGGGCGGGGTATGGCTACACCTTC
CASTPAQGAGYGYTF
>-|-|TRBJ1-2|TRBV19
TGTGCCAGTAGAACAGCGGACTATGGCTACACCTTC
CASRTADYGYTF
>-|-|TRBJ2-2|TRBV9
TGTGCCAGCAGCGTAGGGGGGACTCCCACCGGGGAGCTGTTTTTT
CASSVGGTPTGELFF
>-|TRBD2|TRBJ2-1|TRBV5-1
TGCGCCAGCAGTTTAAGGCAACTAGCGGGGGGTCCCTACAATGAGCAGTTCTTC
CASSLRQLAGGPYNEQFF
>-|-|TRBJ2-3|TRBV30
TGTGCCTGGAGTGGAGAGGGAATGGATACGCAGTATTTT
CAWSGEGMDTQYF
>-|-|TRBJ2-7|TRBV11-3
TGTGCCAGCAGCTCCCTAGCGACAGGGCTCAACGAGCAGTACTTC
CASSSLATGLNEQYF
>-|-|TRBJ2-7|TRBV7-9
TGTGCCAGCAGCTTAGATTCGTGGGGGACATACGTCGAGGACGAGCAGTACTTC
CASSLDSWGTYVEDEQYF
>-|-|TRBJ1-4|TRBV28
TGTGCCAGCAGTCCGGGGTCGTTTAGGGATAATGAAAAACTGTTTTTT
CASSPGSFRDNEKLFF
>-|-|TRBJ1-5|TRBV10-3
TGTGCCATCAGTGAGGGGCAGGAGGGAAATCAGCCCCAGCATTTT
CAISEGQEGNQPQHF
>-|-|TRBJ1-5|TRBV30
TGTGCCTGGAGTGTAACGGGGATCAATCAGCCCCAGCATTTT
CAWSVTGINQPQHF
>-|-|TRBJ2-5|TRBV4-2
TGTGCCAGCAGCCAAGAGTGGCGGGAAGAGACCCAGTACTTC
CASSQEWREETQYF
>-|-|TRBJ2-1|TRBV7-9
TGTTCCAGCAGCTTAGACCCGACATATGAGCAGTTCTTC
CSSSLDPTYEQFF
>-|-|TRBJ1-2|TRBV29-1
TGCAGCGTTAGTGACAGGAATAACTATGGCTACACCTTC
CSVSDRNNYGYTF
>-|-|TRBJ2-1|TRBV7-6
TGTGCCAGCAGCTTAACAGTATCCTCCTACAATGAGCAGTTCTTC
CASSLTVSSYNEQFF
>-|-|TRBJ1-1|TRBV14
TGTGCCAGCAGCCAAATCTACACTGAAGCTTTCTTT
CASSQIYTEAFF
>-|-|TRBJ2-3|TRBV5-4
TGTGCCAGCAGCTTACGGGATCCGGGGGATACGCAGTATTTT
CASSLRDPGDTQYF
>-|TRBD2|TRBJ2-7|TRBV5-4
TGTGCCAGCAGGTCCTCCGGGACTAGATCCGAGCAGTACTTC
CASRSSGTRSEQYF
>-|TRBD1|TRBJ1-2|TRBV27
TGTGCCAGCAGTCAACTTGGGACAGGACTCAACTATGGCTACACCTTC
CASSQLGTGLNYGYTF
>few|-|TRBJ1-2|TRBV2
TGTGCCAGCATACGGGACTATGGCTACACCTTC
CASIRDYGYTF
>few|-|TRBJ2-3|TRBV4-3
TGCGCCAGCAGCCAAGGAGGACAGTTTTACACAGATACGCAGTATTTT
CASSQGGQFYTDTQYF
>-|TRBD2|TRBJ2-5|TRBV15
TGTGCCACCAGCAAACGGGGGGGGAACCAAGAGACCCAGTACTTC
CATSKRGGNQETQYF
>-|-|TRBJ2-3|TRBV7-9
TGTGCCAGCAGCTTATGGGCGGAGGACACAGATACGCAGTATTTT
CASSLWAEDTDTQYF
>-|TRBD2|TRBJ2-7|TRBV5-6
TGTGCCAGCAGCTTGGAAAGCGGGAGATACGAGCAGTACTTC
CASSLESGRYEQYF
>-|TRBD2|TRBJ2-1|TRBV30
TGTGCCTTGGAAACACTAGCGGGGGGGTACAATGAGCAGTTCTTC
CALETLAGGYNEQFF
>-|TRBD1|TRBJ1-2|TRBV7-3
TGTGCCAGCAGGTCTACTACAGGGACAGGAAGAATTGGCTACACCTTC
CASRSTTGTGRIGYTF
>-|TRBD2|TRBJ2-2|TRBV5-4
TGTGCCAGCAGCTTACTTCGGGGGGGGGCCACCGGGGAGCTGTTTTTT
CASSLLRGGATGELFF
>-|TRBD1|TRBJ1-1|TRBV13
TGTGCCAGCAGCCTAGGACAGGGGAGCACTGAAGCTTTCTTT
CASSLGQGSTEAFF
>-|TRBD2|TRBJ2-1|TRBV27
TGTGCCAGCGGGGGGACTAGCGGGAGGGCCTACAATGAGCAGTTCTTC
CASGGTSGRAYNEQFF
>-|-|TRBJ1-1|TRBV10-1
TGCGCCAGCAGTGATCCAGGGCGGGGGACTGAAGCTTTCTTT
CASSDPGRGTEAFF
>-|-|TRBJ2-5|TRBV5-4
TGTGCCAGCAGCCTAGAGAGGGAAGAGACCCAGTACTTC
CASSLEREETQYF
>few|TRBD2|TRBJ2-1|TRBV7-3
TGTGCCAGCAGCGCGGGACTAGCCCACAATGAGCAGTTCTTC
CASSAGLAHNEQFF
>-|TRBD1|TRBJ1-1|TRBV18
TGTGCCAGCTCACAGGGGGCAAGCACTGAAGCTTTCTTT
CASSQGASTEAFF
>-|TRBD2|TRBJ2-5|TRBV5-4
TGTGCCAGCAGCCCTACCGGGAGGGAGGAGACCCAGTACTTC
CASSPTGREETQYF
>-|TRBD1|TRBJ1-1|TRBV6-1
TGTGCCAGCCGCCCAGGGGGGAACACTGAAGCTTTCTTT
CASRPGGNTEAFF
>-|-|TRBJ1-2|TRBV30
TGTGCCTGGAGTGTAAAGGGGAAAGGCTATGGCTACACCTTC
CAWSVKGKGYGYTF
>few|TRBD2|TRBJ2-1|TRBV7-3
TGTGCCAGCAGCCCCGAGTGGGGGGGCTCCTACAATGAGCAGTTCTTC
CASSPEWGGSYNEQFF
>few|-|TRBJ1-5|TRBV9
TGTGCCAGCAGCGTCGGAGGGGATAGCAATCAGCCCCAGCATTTT
CASSVGGDSNQPQHF